This T cell receptor (beta chain) is drawn from a study of blood T cell repertoires in COVID-19. V lost 10 bases, J lost 2 bases, and 11 bases stayed unmatched. Germline lookup yields CDR1 SEHNR and CDR2 FQNEAQ (reference sequence). The CDR3 length is 15 residues. Patients from Seattle were sampled longitudinally, starting during active infection. Clones were sequenced by immunoSEQ multiplex PCR, and TCRdb holds only the in-frame ones, with some missing. Of over 150,000 clones detected, roughly 80% appear once; the ten largest clones hold approximately 12%. V usage is TRBV7-9 and J usage is TRBJ2-5; 9 bases line up with TRBD2. The specimen was peripheral blood. The clonotype comes from a woman over 75 with COVID-19, enrolled during active disease. Here the CDR3 reads CAIPWIAGVQETQYF. The CDR3 nucleotides read TGTGCCATTCCGTGGATAGCGGGGGTGCAAGAGACCCAGTACTTC.